By frequency in the sample, the clone carrying this TCR beta chain is medium-sized. Its antigen is unknown. The data stem from a study of T cell repertoires in aging, cancer and after chemotherapy. Study-level background: Pre- and post-chemotherapy samples were paired from chronic lymphocytic leukemia patients treated with fludarabine- or bendamustine-based regimens.

Multiplex touch-down PCR with TRB-A/B primers amplified rearranged V-D-J TRB sequences. TCRdb re-analysed the multiplex PCR reads in MiXCR, keeping a single row per CDR3 protein. The table shows about 500 distinct CDR3 sequences, with 25% to 40% occurring only once. The junction had 8 bases not matched to a gene; V was cut back by 5 bases and J by 4 bases. The germline CDR1 and CDR2 sequences are SQVTM and ANQGSEA. The CDR3 runs to 14 residues. Regarding the study as a whole: Hematological cancer patients had lymphoid organ infiltration that may impair thymic emigration or T cell expansion.

TCR beta rearrangements were amplified from peripheral blood genomic DNA. V is TRBV29-1 and J is TRBJ2-1, with 7 bases lining up with TRBD2. The sample comprised blood. The sequence was obtained from a human donor with a blood cancer. The CDR3 coding sequence is TGCAGCGTTCACCGGGACTATCATTACAATGAGCAGTTCTTC. Its translation: CSVHRDYHYNEQFF.